The 24 T cell receptor beta chains below were found in one sample sequenced in a study of control samples from healthy donors and cancer patients. The repertoire was sequenced with immunoSEQ multiplex PCR; TCRdb's copy has only in-frame clones and lacks some. The table lists roughly 150,000 clones, over 90% of them singletons. The sample comprised blood. Receptor source: a man aged 50 or older in good health.

The gene calls are TRBV24-1 and TRBJ2-1, with D possibly being TRBD1 (6 bases). The length of the CDR3 is 15 residues. The V end was cut by 3 bases, the J end by 0 bases, with 8 bases between. From germline, CDR1 is KGHDR and CDR2 SFDVKD. CDR3 loop: CATSDTGSSYNEQFF. As DNA, the CDR3 is TGTGCCACCAGTGATACAGGGAGCTCCTACAATGAGCAGTTCTTC.

The rearrangement links TRBV30 to TRBJ2-7; 9 positions agree with TRBD2. V was clipped by 0 bases and J by 2 bases; unmatched bases: 5. The CDR3 is 15 residues long. Germline V gene sequence: CDR1 GTSNPN, CDR2 SVGIG (reference sequence). The CDR3, as DNA: TGTGCCTGGAGTGTACGCGCTAGCGGGGCCTACGAGCAGTACTTC. Translating it yields CAWSVRASGAYEQYF.

The chain uses TRBV7-8 and TRBJ2-2; D gene uncertain. Between the trimmed V and J ends, which lost 5 bases and 0 bases, there was a span of 13 bases. Germline CDR1 reads SGHVS; CDR2 reads FQNEAQ. The CDR3 runs to 16 residues. The chain's CDR3 is CASSPRRTANTGELFF. CDR3 DNA sequence: TGTGCCAGCAGCCCCCGAAGGACCGCGAACACCGGGGAGCTGTTTTTT.

This chain uses TRBV9 with TRBJ2-2, with TRBD2 matching 14 bases. The CDR3 runs to 19 residues. Germline V gene lookup returns CDR1 SGDLS and CDR2 YYNGEE. Trimming took 0 bases from V and 6 from J; bases not matched to a gene: 10. In DNA form, the CDR3 reads TGTGCCAGCAGCGTAGGGCCGGGACTAGCGGGAGATGAGGCCGGGGAGCTGTTTTTT. This gives the protein CASSVGPGLAGDEAGELFF.

V usage is TRBV28 and J usage is TRBJ1-6; D is perhaps TRBD1 (6 bases). The germline V and J ends were trimmed by 3 bases and 8 bases, with 11 bases remaining between them. The CDR3 contains 14 residues. Germline assignment: CDR1 MDHEN and CDR2 SYDVKM. As DNA, the CDR3 is TGTGCCAGCAGTTTTAAGGCAGGGGATTCACCCCTCCACTTT. Amino acid sequence: CASSFKAGDSPLHF. The whole variable domain, remainder taken from reference TRBV28 and TRBJ1-6, is DVKVTQSSRYLVKRTGEKVFLECVQDMDHENMFWYRQDPGLGLRLIYFSYDVKMKEKGDIPEGYSVSREKKERFSLILESASTNQTSMYLCASSFKAGDSPLHFGNGTRLTVT.

The chain employs TRBV11-2 and TRBJ1-1; D remains ambiguous. CDR1 is SGHAT and CDR2 is FQNNGV in the germline V gene. The CDR3 contains 14 residues. V was trimmed by 0 bases and J by 11 bases, leaving 16 bases between them. The CDR3 nucleotides are TGTGCCAGCAGCTTAGATTTAGGCCATAAGACCGCTTTCTTT. Translated: CASSLDLGHKTAFF.

The chain couples TRBV3-1 (or the pseudogene TRBV3-2) to TRBJ2-4, with TRBD2 as a possible D gene (5 bases). V gave up 1 base and J gave up 8 bases, with 9 bases separating them. Per germline, CDR1 LGHDT and CDR2 YNNKEL (reference sequence). The CDR3 length is 13 residues. The CDR3 region is CASSQVERDIQYF. The CDR3 nucleotides read TGTGCCAGCAGCCAAGTCGAGAGGGACATTCAGTACTTC.

The chain is built from TRBV3-1 (or the pseudogene TRBV3-2) and TRBJ2-2; D is uncertain. V was pared by 1 base and J by 1 base, with 10 bases between. Germline lookup yields CDR1 LGHDT and CDR2 YNNKEL (reference sequence). This CDR3 is built from 16 residues. The CDR3 here is CASSQGRSENTGELFF. In DNA form, the CDR3 reads TGTGCCAGCAGCCAAGGTCGTAGTGAGAACACCGGGGAGCTGTTTTTT.

V usage is TRBV20-1 and J usage is TRBJ1-5; D not certain. Germline CDR1 is DFQATT and CDR2 is SNEGSKA (reference sequence). V was pared by 3 bases and J by 1 base, with 13 bases between. The CDR3 spans 15 residues. The CDR3 loop is CSASEVTASNQPQHF. The DNA of the CDR3 is TGCAGTGCTAGTGAGGTTACGGCGAGCAATCAGCCCCAGCATTTT.

The chain joins TRBV6-5 to TRBJ1-5, with D possibly TRBD1 on 5 matching bases. Trimming left V 5 bases short and J 9 bases short, with 11 bases between. The CDR3 length is 12 residues. Germline values: CDR1 MNHEY, CDR2 SVGAGI. The CDR3 protein is CASSLPQGPQHF. The CDR3 region has the DNA TGTGCCAGCAGTCTCCCGCAGGGGCCCCAGCATTTT.

This chain links TRBV20-1 with TRBJ1-1; TRBD1 might be the D (5 bases). The V gene's germline CDR1 is DFQATT and CDR2 SNEGSKA (reference sequence). The length of the CDR3 is 11 residues. V was clipped by 4 bases and J by 7 bases, with 10 bases between them. Written as DNA, the CDR3 is TGCAGTGCTATCAGACAGCTTGAAGCTTTCTTT. Protein sequence: CSAIRQLEAFF.

The chain links TRBV28 to TRBJ1-5; no reliable D call. Germline assignment: CDR1 MDHEN and CDR2 SYDVKM. V was cut by 2 bases and J by 6 bases, with 8 bases left in between. The CDR3 covers 13 residues. CDR3 DNA sequence: TGTGCCAGCAGTTTAAACTGGGTTCAGCCCCAGCATTTT. Translation: CASSLNWVQPQHF.

The rearrangement links TRBV3-1 (or the pseudogene TRBV3-2) to TRBJ2-1; 8 bases agree with TRBD2. CDR3 length: 16 amino acids. Germline values: CDR1 LGHDT, CDR2 YNNKEL (reference sequence). J was trimmed by 3 bases and V by 4 bases; bases with no gene match: 8. In DNA, the CDR3 is TGTGCCAGCAGCCTCCAACTAGCGGCATACTACAATGAGCAGTTCTTC. This gives the protein CASSLQLAAYYNEQFF.

Worth noting for this clone: Other DNA sequences of this sample code for an identical CDR3. J is TRBJ1-4 and V is TRBV4-1; D not resolved. CDR1 and CDR2 from the germline V gene are MGHRA and YSYEKL. The V end lost 5 bases, the J end lost 4 bases, and 17 bases lay between the germline ends. The CDR3 loop spans 16 amino acids. The CDR3 DNA follows: TGCGCCAGCAGCTCCCAAAATACCCAGAGTAATGAAAAACTGTTTTTT. Protein product: CASSSQNTQSNEKLFF.

V is TRBV19 and J is TRBJ2-3, with 12 bases fitting TRBD2. CDR3 length: 15 residues. V lost 7 bases, J lost 5 bases, and 7 bases stayed unmatched. Germline assignment: CDR1 LNHDA and CDR2 SQIVND (reference sequence). CDR3 nucleotide sequence: TGTGCCAGTACCGTTCCGGGACTAGCGGGAGATACGCAGTATTTT. Amino acids: CASTVPGLAGDTQYF.

This chain uses TRBV29-1 with TRBJ2-1, with a possible D match to TRBD1 (6 bases). Germline V CDR1 and CDR2: SQVTM, ANQGSEA. The CDR3 spans 16 residues. The V gene lost 3 bases and the J gene lost 2 bases, with 17 bases spanning the gap. CDR3 loop: CSVEGSRGEPYNEQFF. The CDR3 nucleotides are TGCAGCGTTGAGGGTAGCAGGGGCGAACCCTACAATGAGCAGTTCTTC.

The chain joins TRBV5-1 to TRBJ2-7, with 11 bases lining up with TRBD2. With V trimmed by 1 base and J by 5 bases, 5 bases remained unmatched. CDR3 length: 15 residues. CDR1 and CDR2 from the germline V gene are SGHRS and YFSETQ. This CDR3 is CASSLLAGGFHEQYF. CDR3 nucleotide sequence: TGCGCCAGCAGCTTGCTAGCGGGAGGTTTCCACGAGCAGTACTTC. Complete variable domain (other parts from reference TRBV5-1 and TRBJ2-7): KAGVTQTPRYLIKTRGQQVTLSCSPISGHRSVSWYQQTPGQGLQFLFEYFSETQRNKGNFPGRFSGRQFSNSRSEMNVSTLELGDSALYLCASSLLAGGFHEQYFGPGTRLTVT.

The rearrangement uses TRBV20-1 and TRBJ1-2, with unresolved D. Trimming stripped 0 bases from V and 6 bases from J, with 5 bases between. From germline, CDR1 is DFQATT and CDR2 SNEGSKA (reference sequence). This CDR3 has 11 amino acids. CDR3 loop: CSAREFNGYTF. The CDR3 DNA follows: TGCAGTGCTAGAGAGTTTAATGGCTACACCTTC.

The V call is TRBV27, the J call TRBJ2-3; 10 nucleotides match TRBD2. Germline CDR1 is MNHEY and CDR2 is SMNVEV (reference sequence). The CDR3 has 15 amino acids. V lost 2 bases, J lost 3 bases, and 2 bases stayed unmatched. This CDR3 is CASSLLAGVTDTQYF. CDR3 DNA: TGTGCCAGCAGTTTACTAGCGGGAGTAACAGATACGCAGTATTTT.

The V gene is TRBV5-1, the J gene TRBJ2-2, with 7 bases aligning to TRBD2. The CDR3 is made up of 16 amino acids. In germline, CDR1 is SGHRS, CDR2 YFSETQ. V shed 1 base, J shed 0 bases, and the junction held 3 bases outside the gene matches. CDR3: CASSLQRDSNTGELFF. The CDR3 DNA is TGCGCCAGCAGCTTGCAGCGGGATTCGAACACCGGGGAGCTGTTTTTT.

The rearrangement uses TRBV6-6 and TRBJ1-3, with D perhaps matching TRBD1 (5 bases). The length of the CDR3 is 14 residues. Germline CDR1 MNHNY, CDR2 SVGAGI (reference sequence). Trimming stripped 0 bases from V and 2 bases from J, with 5 bases between. The chain's CDR3 is CASSYSGAGNTIYF. The CDR3 DNA reads TGTGCCAGCAGTTACTCAGGGGCTGGAAACACCATATATTTT.

This chain links TRBV18 with TRBJ1-5; D may be TRBD1 (6 bases). The CDR3 has 15 amino acids. Germline V gives CDR1 KGHSH, CDR2 LQKENI. The germline V and J ends were trimmed by 6 bases and 2 bases, with 14 bases remaining between them. CDR3 region: CASSPPGGGNQPQHF. The CDR3 DNA reads as TGTGCCAGCTCGCCCCCGGGGGGCGGCAATCAGCCCCAGCATTTT.

This chain connects TRBV27 to TRBJ1-5; D perhaps matches TRBD1 (5 bases). The CDR3 is made up of 15 amino acids. Germline values: CDR1 MNHEY, CDR2 SMNVEV (reference sequence). The V end was cut by 5 bases, the J end by 0 bases, with 11 bases between. In nucleotides, the CDR3 is TGTGCCAGCAGTATCCGGGGGTATAGCAATCAGCCCCAGCATTTT. It codes for CASSIRGYSNQPQHF.

This chain links TRBV5-1 with TRBJ2-1, with 8 positions matching TRBD2. The CDR3 has 15 amino acids. V shed 4 bases and J 0 bases; nucleotides not matched to a gene: 3. Germline assignment: CDR1 SGHRS and CDR2 YFSETQ. In DNA form, the CDR3 reads TGCGCCAGCAGCGAAAGCGGGAGCTCCTACAATGAGCAGTTCTTC. Translation gives CASSESGSSYNEQFF.